Listed below are T cell receptor beta chains from one sample, sequenced in a study of shared clonotypes between healthy human individuals. Only in-frame clones appear in the TCRdb table, and some are missing; sequencing was by immunoSEQ multiplex PCR. The sample gives around 1.6 million clones, 98% of which show up once; roughly 0.4% is in the top ten. The sample consisted of naive CD4+ T cells sorted from blood. These receptors originate from a man under 40 in good health. Each CDR3 is given with its conserved first and last residue. D genes are given only for firm matches. Not all rows give a size; the values are once, few, many and, for expanded clones, a class.

size	V	D	J	CDR3	DNA
.	TRBV5-1	.	TRBJ1-2	CASSLEASTGGYTF	TGCGCCAGCAGCTTGGAGGCCTCAACGGGAGGCTACACCTTC
.	TRBV28	.	TRBJ2-3	CASRGRFITDTQYF	TGTGCCAGCAGGGGTCGATTCATCACAGATACGCAGTATTTT
.	TRBV7-6	.	TRBJ2-1	CASSLGRAFEEQFF	TGTGCCAGCAGCTTAGGTAGAGCTTTCGAGGAGCAGTTCTTC
.	TRBV7-9	TRBD1	TRBJ1-2	CASSRGGQGDGYTF	TGTGCCAGCAGCCGAGGAGGGCAGGGGGATGGCTACACCTTC
.	TRBV5-6	TRBD1	TRBJ2-6	CASSIHPTGSGANVLTF	TGTGCCAGCAGCATACACCCGACAGGGTCTGGGGCCAACGTCCTGACTTTC
.	TRBV5-4	.	TRBJ2-2	CASSSDSWNTGELFF	TGTGCCAGCAGCTCGGACAGTTGGAACACCGGGGAGCTGTTTTTT
.	TRBV5-1	.	TRBJ2-3	CASSFGAVTDTQYF	TGCGCCAGCAGCTTTGGTGCGGTCACAGATACGCAGTATTTT
.	TRBV18	TRBD1	TRBJ1-4	CASSPRQGNEKLFF	TGTGCCAGCTCACCACGACAGGGTAATGAAAAACTGTTTTTT
once	TRBV19	.	TRBJ1-5	CASSIAVQNNQPQHF	.
.	TRBV14	.	TRBJ2-3	CASSTAHTDTQYF	TGTGCCAGCAGTACGGCCCACACAGATACGCAGTATTTT
once	TRBV7-3	.	TRBJ2-7	CASSLNRDGYEQYF	TGTGCCAGCAGCCTAAACCGGGACGGGTACGAGCAGTACTTC
.	TRBV10-1	.	TRBJ2-2	CASSESGSGELFF	TGCGCCAGCAGTGAGTCAGGCTCCGGGGAGCTGTTTTTT
.	TRBV9	.	TRBJ1-4	CASSVGDVPNEKLFF	TGTGCCAGCAGCGTAGGGGATGTACCTAATGAAAAACTGTTTTTT
.	TRBV23-1	.	TRBJ2-5	CASSQNEETQYF	TGCGCCAGCAGTCAAAACGAAGAGACCCAGTACTTC
.	TRBV4-1	.	TRBJ2-7	CASSQDKWSYEQYF	TGCGCCAGCAGCCAAGATAAGTGGTCCTACGAGCAGTACTTC
.	TRBV11-3	.	TRBJ2-3	CASSAGSPDTQYF	TGTGCCAGCAGCGCCGGGAGTCCAGATACGCAGTATTTT